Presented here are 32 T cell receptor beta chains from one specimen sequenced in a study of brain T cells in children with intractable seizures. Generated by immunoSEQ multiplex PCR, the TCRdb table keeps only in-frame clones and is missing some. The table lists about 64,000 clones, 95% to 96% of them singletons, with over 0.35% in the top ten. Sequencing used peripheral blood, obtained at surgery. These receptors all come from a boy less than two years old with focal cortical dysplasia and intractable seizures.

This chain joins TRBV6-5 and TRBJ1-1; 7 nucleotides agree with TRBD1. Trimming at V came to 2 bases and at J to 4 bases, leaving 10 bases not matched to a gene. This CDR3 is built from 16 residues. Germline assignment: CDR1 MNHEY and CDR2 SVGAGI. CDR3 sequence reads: CASSYPQGGWGTEAFF. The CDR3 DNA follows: TGTGCCAGCAGTTACCCTCAGGGGGGCTGGGGCACTGAAGCTTTCTTT.

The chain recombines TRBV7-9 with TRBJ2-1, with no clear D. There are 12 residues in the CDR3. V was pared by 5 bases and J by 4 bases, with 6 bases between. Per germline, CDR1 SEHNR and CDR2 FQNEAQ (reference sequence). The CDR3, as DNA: TGTGCCAGCAGCCTACCTTACAATGAGCAGTTCTTC. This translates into CASSLPYNEQFF.

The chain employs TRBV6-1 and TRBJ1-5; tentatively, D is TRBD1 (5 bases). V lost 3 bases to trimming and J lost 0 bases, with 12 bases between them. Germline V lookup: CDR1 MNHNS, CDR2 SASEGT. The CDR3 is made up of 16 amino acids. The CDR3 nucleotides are TGTGCCAGCAGTGACGCTACAGGATATAGCAATCAGCCCCAGCATTTT. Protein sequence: CASSDATGYSNQPQHF.

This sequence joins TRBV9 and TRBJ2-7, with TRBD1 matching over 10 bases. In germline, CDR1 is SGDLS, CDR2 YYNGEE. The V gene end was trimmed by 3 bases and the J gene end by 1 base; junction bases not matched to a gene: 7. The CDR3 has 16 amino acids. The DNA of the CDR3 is TGTGCCAGCAGCGCTGACGCGGGACAGGGGTCCTACGAGCAGTACTTC. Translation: CASSADAGQGSYEQYF.

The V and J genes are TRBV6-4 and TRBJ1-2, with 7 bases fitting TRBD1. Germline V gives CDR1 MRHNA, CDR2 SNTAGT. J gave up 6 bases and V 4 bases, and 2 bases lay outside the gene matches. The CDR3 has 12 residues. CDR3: CASSVQGDGYTF. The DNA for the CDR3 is TGTGCCAGCAGTGTCCAGGGGGATGGCTACACCTTC.

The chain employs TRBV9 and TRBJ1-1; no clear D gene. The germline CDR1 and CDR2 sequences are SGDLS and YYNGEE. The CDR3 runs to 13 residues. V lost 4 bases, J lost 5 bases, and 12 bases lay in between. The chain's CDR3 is CASSPVVGTEAFF. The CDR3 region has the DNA TGTGCCAGCAGCCCAGTAGTAGGTACTGAAGCTTTCTTT.

CDR3 residues: CASRAAPWETQYF. In DNA, the CDR3 is TGTGCCAGCAGAGCGGCCCCCTGGGAGACCCAGTACTTC. This chain joins TRBV6-5 and TRBJ2-5; possible D gene TRBD2, 5 bases. Trimming cost V 6 bases and J 5 bases, with 13 bases left between them. This CDR3 has 13 amino acids. Germline V gene data show CDR1 as MNHEY and CDR2 as SVGAGI.

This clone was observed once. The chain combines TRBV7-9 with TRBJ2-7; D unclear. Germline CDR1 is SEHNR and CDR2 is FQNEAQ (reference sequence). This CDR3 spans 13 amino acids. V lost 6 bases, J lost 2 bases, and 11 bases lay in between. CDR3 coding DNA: TGTGCCAGCAGTTCACAGACGACCTACGAGCAGTACTTC. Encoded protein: CASSSQTTYEQYF.

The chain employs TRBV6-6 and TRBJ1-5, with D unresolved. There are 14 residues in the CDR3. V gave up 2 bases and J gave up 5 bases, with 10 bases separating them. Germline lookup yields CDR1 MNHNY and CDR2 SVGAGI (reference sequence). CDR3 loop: CASSYMGSDQPQHF. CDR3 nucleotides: TGTGCCAGCAGTTACATGGGTTCGGATCAGCCCCAGCATTTT.

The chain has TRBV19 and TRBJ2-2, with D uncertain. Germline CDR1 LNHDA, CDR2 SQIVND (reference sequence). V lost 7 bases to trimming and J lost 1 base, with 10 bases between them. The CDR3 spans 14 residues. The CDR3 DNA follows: TGTGCCAGTACAATGGACCAGAACACCGGGGAGCTGTTTTTT. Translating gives CASTMDQNTGELFF. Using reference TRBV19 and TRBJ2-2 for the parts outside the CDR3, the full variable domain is DGGITQSPKYLFRKEGQNVTLSCEQNLNHDAMYWYRQDPGQGLRLIYYSQIVNDFQKGDIAEGYSVSREKKESFPLTVTSAQKNPTAFYLCASTMDQNTGELFFGEGSRLTVL.

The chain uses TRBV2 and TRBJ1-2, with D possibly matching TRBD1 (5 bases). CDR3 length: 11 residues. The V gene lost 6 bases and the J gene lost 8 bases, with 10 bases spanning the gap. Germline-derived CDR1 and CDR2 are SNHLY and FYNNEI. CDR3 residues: CASRREGGYTF. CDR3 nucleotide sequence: TGTGCCAGCAGAAGGGAGGGGGGCTACACCTTC.

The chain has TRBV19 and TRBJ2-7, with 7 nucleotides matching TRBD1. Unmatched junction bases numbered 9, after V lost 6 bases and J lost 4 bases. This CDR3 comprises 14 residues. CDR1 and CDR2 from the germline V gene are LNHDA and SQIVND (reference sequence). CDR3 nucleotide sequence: TGTGCCAGTAGCCGGACAGGTCCGGGTTACGAGCAGTACTTC. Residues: CASSRTGPGYEQYF.

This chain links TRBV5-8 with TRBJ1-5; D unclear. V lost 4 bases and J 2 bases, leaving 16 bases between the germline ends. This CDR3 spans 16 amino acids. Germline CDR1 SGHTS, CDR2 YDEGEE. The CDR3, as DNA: TGTGCCAGCAGCATTGGAGAGGGATTGGGCAATCAGCCCCAGCATTTT. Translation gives CASSIGEGLGNQPQHF.

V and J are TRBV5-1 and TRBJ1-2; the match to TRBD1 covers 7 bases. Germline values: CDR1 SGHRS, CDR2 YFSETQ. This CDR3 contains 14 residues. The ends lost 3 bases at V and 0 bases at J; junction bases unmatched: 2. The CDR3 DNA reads TGCGCCAGCAGCTGGGACAGCGCTAACTATGGCTACACCTTC. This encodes CASSWDSANYGYTF.

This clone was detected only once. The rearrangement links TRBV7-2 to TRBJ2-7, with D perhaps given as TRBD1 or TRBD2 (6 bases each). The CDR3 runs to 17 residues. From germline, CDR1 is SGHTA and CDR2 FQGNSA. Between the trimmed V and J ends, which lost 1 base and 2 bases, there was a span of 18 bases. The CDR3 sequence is CASSLEFLGGPTYEQYF. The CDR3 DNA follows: TGTGCCAGCAGCTTAGAATTCTTAGGGGGGCCGACCTACGAGCAGTACTTC.

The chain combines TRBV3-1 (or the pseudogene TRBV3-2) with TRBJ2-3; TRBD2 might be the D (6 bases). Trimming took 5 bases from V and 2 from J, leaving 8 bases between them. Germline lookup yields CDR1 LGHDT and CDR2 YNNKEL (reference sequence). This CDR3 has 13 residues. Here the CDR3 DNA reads TGTGCCAGCAGCGGGACTTACACAGATACGCAGTATTTT. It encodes CASSGTYTDTQYF.

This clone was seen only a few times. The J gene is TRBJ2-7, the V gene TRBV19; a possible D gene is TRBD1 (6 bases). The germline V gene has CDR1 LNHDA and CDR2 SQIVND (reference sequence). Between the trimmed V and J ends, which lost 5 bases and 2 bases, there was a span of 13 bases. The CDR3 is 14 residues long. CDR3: CASSRTGGPYEQYF. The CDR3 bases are TGTGCCAGTAGTCGAACTGGGGGCCCCTACGAGCAGTACTTC.

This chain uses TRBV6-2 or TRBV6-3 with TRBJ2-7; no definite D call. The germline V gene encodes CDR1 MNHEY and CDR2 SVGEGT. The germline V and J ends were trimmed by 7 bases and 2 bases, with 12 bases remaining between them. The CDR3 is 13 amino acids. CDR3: CASNPGSPYEQYF. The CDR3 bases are TGTGCCAGCAACCCCGGCAGTCCCTACGAGCAGTACTTC.

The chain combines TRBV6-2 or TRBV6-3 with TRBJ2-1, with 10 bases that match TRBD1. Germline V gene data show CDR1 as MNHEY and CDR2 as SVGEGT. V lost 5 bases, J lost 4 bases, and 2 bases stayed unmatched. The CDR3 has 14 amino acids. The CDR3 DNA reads TGTGCCAGCAGTAGGGACAGGGGTTACAATGAGCAGTTCTTC. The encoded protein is CASSRDRGYNEQFF.

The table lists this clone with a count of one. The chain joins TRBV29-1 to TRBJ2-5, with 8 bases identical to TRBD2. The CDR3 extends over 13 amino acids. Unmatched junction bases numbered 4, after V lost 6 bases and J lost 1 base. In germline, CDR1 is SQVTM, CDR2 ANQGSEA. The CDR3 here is CSVVSGSQETQYF. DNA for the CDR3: TGCAGCGTCGTAAGCGGGAGCCAAGAGACCCAGTACTTC. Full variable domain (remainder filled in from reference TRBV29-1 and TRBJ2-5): SAVISQKPSRDICQRGTSLTIQCQVDSQVTMMFWYRQQPGQSLTLIATANQGSEATYESGFVIDKFPISRPNLTFSTLTVSNMSPEDSSIYLCSVVSGSQETQYFGPGTRLLVL.

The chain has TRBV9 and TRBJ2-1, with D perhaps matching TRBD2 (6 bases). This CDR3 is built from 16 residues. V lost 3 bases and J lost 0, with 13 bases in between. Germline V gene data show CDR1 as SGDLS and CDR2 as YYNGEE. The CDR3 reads CASSAPSESSYNEQFF. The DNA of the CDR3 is TGTGCCAGCAGCGCGCCTAGCGAAAGCTCCTACAATGAGCAGTTCTTC.

CDR3 amino acids: CASSRQGQNSYEQYF. As DNA, the CDR3 is TGTGCCAGCAGCCGACAGGGACAGAATTCCTACGAGCAGTACTTC. This chain uses TRBV6-5 with TRBJ2-7; 7 bases fit TRBD1. V dropped 6 bases and J dropped 1; count of bases not matched to a gene: 9. This CDR3 has 15 residues. Germline V gene lookup returns CDR1 MNHEY and CDR2 SVGAGI.

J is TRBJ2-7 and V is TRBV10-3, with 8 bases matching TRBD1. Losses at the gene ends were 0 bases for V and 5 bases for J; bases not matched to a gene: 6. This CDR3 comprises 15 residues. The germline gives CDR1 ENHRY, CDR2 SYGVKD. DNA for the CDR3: TGTGCCATCAGTGAGTCCCAGGGGGCAGTAAACGAGCAGTACTTC. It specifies CAISESQGAVNEQYF.

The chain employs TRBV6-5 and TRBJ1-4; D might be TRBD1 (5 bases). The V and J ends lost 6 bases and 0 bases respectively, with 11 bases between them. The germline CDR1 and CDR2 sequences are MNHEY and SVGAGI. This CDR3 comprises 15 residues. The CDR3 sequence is CASSPGGATNEKLFF. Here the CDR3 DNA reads TGTGCCAGCAGCCCCGGGGGAGCAACTAATGAAAAACTGTTTTTT.

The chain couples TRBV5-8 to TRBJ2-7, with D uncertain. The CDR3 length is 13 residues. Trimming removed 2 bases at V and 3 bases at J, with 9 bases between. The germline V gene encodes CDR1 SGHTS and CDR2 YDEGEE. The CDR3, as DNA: TGTGCCAGCAGCTTTTTAAGTTACTACGAGCAGTACTTC. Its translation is CASSFLSYYEQYF.

CDR3 region: CASSFGGQYYNEQFF. The CDR3 coding sequence is TGTGCCAGCAGTTTCGGGGGACAGTACTACAATGAGCAGTTCTTC. The chain couples TRBV25-1 to TRBJ2-1; TRBD1 might be the D (7 bases). Germline V gives CDR1 MGHDK, CDR2 SYGVNS. Trimming pared 5 bases from V and 3 bases from J, leaving 14 bases between. The CDR3 is 15 amino acids.

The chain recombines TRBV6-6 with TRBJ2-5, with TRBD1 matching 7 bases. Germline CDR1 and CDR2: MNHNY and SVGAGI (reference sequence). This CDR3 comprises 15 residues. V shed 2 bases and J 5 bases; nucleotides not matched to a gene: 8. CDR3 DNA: TGTGCCAGCAGTTACCCAAGAGGGGGCCAGGAGACCCAGTACTTC. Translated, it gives CASSYPRGGQETQYF.

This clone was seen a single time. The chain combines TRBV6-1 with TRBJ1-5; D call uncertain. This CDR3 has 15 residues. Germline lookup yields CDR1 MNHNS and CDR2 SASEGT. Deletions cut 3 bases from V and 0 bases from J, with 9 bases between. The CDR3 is CASSDAGLSNQPQHF. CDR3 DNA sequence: TGTGCCAGCAGTGATGCCGGGCTTAGCAATCAGCCCCAGCATTTT.

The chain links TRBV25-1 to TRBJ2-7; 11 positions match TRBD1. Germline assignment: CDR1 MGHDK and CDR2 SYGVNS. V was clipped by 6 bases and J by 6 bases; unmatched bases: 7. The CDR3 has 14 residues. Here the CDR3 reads CASSEAGTGGEQYF. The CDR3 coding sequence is TGTGCCAGCAGCGAAGCCGGGACAGGGGGCGAGCAGTACTTC.

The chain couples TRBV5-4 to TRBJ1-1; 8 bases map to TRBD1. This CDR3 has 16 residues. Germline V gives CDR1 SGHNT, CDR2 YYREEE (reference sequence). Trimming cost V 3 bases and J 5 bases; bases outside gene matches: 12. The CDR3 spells CASSWGAGGGGTEAFF. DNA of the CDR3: TGTGCCAGCAGCTGGGGGGCAGGGGGCGGAGGAACTGAAGCTTTCTTT.

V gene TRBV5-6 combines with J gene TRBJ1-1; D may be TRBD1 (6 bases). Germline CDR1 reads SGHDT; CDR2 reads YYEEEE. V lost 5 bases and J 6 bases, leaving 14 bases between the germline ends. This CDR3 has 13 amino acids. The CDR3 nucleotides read TGTGCCAGCAGGGTCAGGGGAGCCCCTGAAGCTTTCTTT. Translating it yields CASRVRGAPEAFF.

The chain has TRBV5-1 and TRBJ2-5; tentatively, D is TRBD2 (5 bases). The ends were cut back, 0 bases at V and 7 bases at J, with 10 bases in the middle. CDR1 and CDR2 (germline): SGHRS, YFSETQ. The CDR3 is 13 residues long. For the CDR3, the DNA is TGCGCCAGCAGCTTGGCCGGGAAAGGGACCCAGTACTTC. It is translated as CASSLAGKGTQYF.